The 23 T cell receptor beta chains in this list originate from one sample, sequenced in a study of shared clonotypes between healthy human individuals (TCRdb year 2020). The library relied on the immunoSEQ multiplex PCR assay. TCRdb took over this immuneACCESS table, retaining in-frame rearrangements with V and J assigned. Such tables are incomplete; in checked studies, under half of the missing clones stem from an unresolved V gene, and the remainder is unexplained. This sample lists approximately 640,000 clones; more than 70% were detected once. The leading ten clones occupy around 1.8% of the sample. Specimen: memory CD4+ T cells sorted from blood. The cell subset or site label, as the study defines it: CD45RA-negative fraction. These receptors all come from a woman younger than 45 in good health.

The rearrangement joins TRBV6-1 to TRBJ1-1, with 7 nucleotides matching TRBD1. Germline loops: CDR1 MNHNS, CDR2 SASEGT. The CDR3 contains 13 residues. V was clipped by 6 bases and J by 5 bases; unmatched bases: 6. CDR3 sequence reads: CASRSGGRTEAFF. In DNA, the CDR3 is TGTGCCAGCAGGTCAGGGGGTCGAACTGAAGCTTTCTTT.

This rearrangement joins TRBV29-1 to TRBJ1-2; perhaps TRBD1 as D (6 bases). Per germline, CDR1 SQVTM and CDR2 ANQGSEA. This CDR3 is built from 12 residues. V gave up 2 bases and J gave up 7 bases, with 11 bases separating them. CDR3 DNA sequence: TGCAGCGTTGAAACGGGGGGCGGTGGCTACACCTTC. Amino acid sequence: CSVETGGGGYTF.

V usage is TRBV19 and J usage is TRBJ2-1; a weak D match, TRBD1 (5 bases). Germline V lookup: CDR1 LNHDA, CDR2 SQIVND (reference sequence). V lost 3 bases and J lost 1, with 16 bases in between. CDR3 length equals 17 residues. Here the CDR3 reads CASSIQLRSGSYNEQFF. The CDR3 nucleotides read TGTGCCAGTAGTATTCAGCTCCGTTCAGGGTCCTACAATGAGCAGTTCTTC.

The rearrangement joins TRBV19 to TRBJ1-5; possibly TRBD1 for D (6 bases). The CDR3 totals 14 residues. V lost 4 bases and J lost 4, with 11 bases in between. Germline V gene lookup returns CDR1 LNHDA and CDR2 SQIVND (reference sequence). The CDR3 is CASSNRVANQPQHF. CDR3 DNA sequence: TGTGCCAGTAGTAACAGGGTGGCAAATCAGCCCCAGCATTTT.

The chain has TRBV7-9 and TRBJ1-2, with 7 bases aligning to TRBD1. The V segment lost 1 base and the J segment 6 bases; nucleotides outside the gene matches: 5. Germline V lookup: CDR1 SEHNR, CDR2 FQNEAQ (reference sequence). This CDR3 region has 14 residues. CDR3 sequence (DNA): TGTGCCAGCAGCTTAGAGACAGGGAGGGATGGCTACACCTTC. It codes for CASSLETGRDGYTF.

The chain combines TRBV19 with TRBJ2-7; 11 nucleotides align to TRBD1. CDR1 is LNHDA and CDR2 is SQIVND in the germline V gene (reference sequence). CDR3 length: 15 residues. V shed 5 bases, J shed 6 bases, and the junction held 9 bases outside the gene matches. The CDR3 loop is CASSRDRGDGREQYF. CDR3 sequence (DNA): TGTGCCAGTAGTCGGGACAGGGGGGACGGACGCGAGCAGTACTTC.

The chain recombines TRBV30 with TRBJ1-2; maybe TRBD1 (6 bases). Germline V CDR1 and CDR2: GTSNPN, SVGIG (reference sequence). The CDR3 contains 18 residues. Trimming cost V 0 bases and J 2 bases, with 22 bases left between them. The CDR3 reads CAWSVGLGAGEENYGYTF. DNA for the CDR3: TGTGCCTGGAGTGTTGGCCTCGGGGCAGGGGAAGAGAACTATGGCTACACCTTC. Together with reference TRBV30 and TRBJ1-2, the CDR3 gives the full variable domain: SQTIHQWPATLVQPVGSPLSLECTVEGTSNPNLYWYRQAAGRGLQLLFYSVGIGQISSEVPQNLSASRPQDRQFILSSKKLLLSDSGFYLCAWSVGLGAGEENYGYTFGSGTRLTVV.

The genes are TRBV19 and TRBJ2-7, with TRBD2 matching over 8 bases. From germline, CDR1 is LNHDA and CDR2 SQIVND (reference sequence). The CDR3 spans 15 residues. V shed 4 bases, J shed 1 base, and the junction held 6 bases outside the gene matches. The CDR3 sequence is CASSTPTSASYEQYF. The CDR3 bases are TGTGCCAGTAGTACCCCGACTAGCGCTTCCTACGAGCAGTACTTC.

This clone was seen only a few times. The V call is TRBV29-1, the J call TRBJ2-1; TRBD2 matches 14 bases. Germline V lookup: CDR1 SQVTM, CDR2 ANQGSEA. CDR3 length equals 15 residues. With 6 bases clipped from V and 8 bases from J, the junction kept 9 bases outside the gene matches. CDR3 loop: CSVFKGTSGSYEQFF. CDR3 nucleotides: TGCAGCGTCTTCAAGGGGACTAGCGGGAGTTATGAGCAGTTCTTC.

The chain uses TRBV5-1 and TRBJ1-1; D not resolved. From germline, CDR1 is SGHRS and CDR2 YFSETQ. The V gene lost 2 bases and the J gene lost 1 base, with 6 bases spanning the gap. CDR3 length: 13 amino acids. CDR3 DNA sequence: TGCGCCAGCAGCTTAAGACAGAACACTGAAGCTTTCTTT. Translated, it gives CASSLRQNTEAFF. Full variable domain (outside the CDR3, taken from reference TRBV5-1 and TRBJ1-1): KAGVTQTPRYLIKTRGQQVTLSCSPISGHRSVSWYQQTPGQGLQFLFEYFSETQRNKGNFPGRFSGRQFSNSRSEMNVSTLELGDSALYLCASSLRQNTEAFFGQGTRLTVV.

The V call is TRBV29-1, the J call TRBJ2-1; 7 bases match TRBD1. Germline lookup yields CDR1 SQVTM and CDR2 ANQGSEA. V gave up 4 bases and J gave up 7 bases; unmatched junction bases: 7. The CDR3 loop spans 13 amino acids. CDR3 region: CSVVGTAPNEQFF. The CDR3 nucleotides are TGCAGCGTTGTAGGGACAGCCCCTAATGAGCAGTTCTTC.

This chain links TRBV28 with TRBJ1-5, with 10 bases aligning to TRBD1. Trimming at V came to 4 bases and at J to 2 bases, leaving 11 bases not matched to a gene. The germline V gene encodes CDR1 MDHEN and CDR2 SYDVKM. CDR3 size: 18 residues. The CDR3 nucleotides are TGTGCCAGCAGTTCTTCCCCGGGACAGGGGTCGGGCAATCAGCCCCAGCATTTT. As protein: CASSSSPGQGSGNQPQHF.

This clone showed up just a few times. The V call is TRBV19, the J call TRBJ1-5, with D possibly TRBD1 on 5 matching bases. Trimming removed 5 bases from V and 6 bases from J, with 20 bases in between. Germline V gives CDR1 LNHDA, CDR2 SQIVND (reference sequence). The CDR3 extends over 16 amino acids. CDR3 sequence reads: CASSASGRLMGQPQHF. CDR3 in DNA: TGTGCCAGTAGTGCCTCGGGACGCCTAATGGGTCAGCCCCAGCATTTT.

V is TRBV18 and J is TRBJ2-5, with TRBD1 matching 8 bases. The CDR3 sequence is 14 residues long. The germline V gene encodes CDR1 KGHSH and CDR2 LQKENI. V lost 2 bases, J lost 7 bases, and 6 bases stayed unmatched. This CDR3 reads CASSPMDRAGTQYF. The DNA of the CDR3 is TGTGCCAGCTCACCAATGGACAGGGCGGGGACCCAGTACTTC.

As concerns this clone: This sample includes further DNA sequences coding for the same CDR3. DNA of the CDR3: TGTGCCAGCTCACCCTTAGGGGACGAGCAGTACTTC. This encodes CASSPLGDEQYF. The chain joins TRBV18 to TRBJ2-7, with D possibly matching TRBD1 (5 bases). CDR3 size: 12 residues. CDR1 and CDR2 from the germline V gene are KGHSH and LQKENI. V was shortened by 3 bases and J by 5 bases, with 8 bases between the two germline ends. Looking up the rest from reference TRBV18 and TRBJ2-7 gives the full variable domain: NAGVMQNPRHLVRRRGQEARLRCSPMKGHSHVYWYRQLPEEGLKFMVYLQKENIIDESGMPKERFSAEFPKEGPSILRIQQVVRGDSAAYFCASSPLGDEQYFGPGTRLTVT.

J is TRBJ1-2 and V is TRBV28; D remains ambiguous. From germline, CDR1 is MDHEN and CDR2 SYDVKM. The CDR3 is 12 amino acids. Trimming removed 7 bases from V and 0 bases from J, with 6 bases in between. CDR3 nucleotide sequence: TGTGCCAGCATCTCAGCTAACTATGGCTACACCTTC. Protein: CASISANYGYTF.

CDR3 nucleotide sequence: TGCAGCGTTTTCGGACTAGCGGGAGGGCTGAGAGATACGCAGTATTTT. This translates into CSVFGLAGGLRDTQYF. V usage is TRBV29-1 and J usage is TRBJ2-3, with 15 bases lining up with TRBD2. After removal of 5 bases from V and 5 bases from J, the junction contained 8 bases not matched to a gene. The CDR3 sequence is 16 residues long. The germline V gene has CDR1 SQVTM and CDR2 ANQGSEA.

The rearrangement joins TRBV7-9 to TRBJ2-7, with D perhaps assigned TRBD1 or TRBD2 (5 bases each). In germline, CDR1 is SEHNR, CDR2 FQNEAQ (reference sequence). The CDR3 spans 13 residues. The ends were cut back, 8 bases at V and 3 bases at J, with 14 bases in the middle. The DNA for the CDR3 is TGTGCCAGCTCCCGGGACCTGTACTACGAGCAGTACTTC. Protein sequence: CASSRDLYYEQYF.

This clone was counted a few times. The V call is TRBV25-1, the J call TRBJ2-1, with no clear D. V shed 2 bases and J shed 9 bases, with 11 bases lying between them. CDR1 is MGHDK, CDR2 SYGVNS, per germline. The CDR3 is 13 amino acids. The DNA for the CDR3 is TGTGCCAGCAGTGAACTCGAGACTCCTGAGCAGTTCTTC. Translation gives CASSELETPEQFF.

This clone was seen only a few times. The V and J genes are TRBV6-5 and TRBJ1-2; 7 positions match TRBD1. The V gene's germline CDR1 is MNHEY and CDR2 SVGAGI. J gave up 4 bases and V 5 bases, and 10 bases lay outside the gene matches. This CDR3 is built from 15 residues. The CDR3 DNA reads TGTGCCAGCAGTCCACAAGGACAGGTACCCTATGGCTACACCTTC. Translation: CASSPQGQVPYGYTF.

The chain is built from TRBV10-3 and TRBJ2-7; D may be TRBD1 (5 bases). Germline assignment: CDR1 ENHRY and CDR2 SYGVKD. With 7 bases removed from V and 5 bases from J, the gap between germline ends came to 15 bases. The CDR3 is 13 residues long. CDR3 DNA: TGTGCCATCAAAGGACAAACTGACGACGAGCAGTACTTC. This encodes CAIKGQTDDEQYF.

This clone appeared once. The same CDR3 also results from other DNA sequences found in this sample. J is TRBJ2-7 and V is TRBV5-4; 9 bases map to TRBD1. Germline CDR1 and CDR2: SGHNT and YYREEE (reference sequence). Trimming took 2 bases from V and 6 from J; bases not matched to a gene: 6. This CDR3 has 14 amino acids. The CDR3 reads CASSFDRGEGEQYF. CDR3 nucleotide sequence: TGTGCCAGCAGCTTCGACAGGGGGGAAGGCGAGCAGTACTTC.

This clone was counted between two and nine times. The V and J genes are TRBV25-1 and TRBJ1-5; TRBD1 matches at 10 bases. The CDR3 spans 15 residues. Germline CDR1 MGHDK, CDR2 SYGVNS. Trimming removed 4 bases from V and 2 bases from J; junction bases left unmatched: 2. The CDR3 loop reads CASSGGTGGNQPQHF. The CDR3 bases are TGTGCCAGCAGTGGCGGGACAGGGGGCAATCAGCCCCAGCATTTT.